The 5 T cell receptor beta chains below come from one sample, sequenced in a study of cytomegalovirus exposure and HLA in healthy donors (TCRdb year 2017). Libraries were built with the immunoSEQ multiplex PCR assay. A mixture of 60 forward primers for TCR Vbeta segments and 13 reverse primers for TCR Jbeta segments was used in the multiplex PCR. TCRdb took this table from immuneACCESS and kept in-frame rearrangements with V and J called. Such tables lack part of the clones; where checked against another copy, unresolved V genes explain under half of the gap, and the rest is unexplained. This sample has about 190,000 clones in its table, and roughly 77% of those were observed once. The ten largest clones take up about 4.4% of the sample. The sequenced sample consisted of PBMCs. The receptors originated from a man between 25 and 39 years old in good health and CMV-seropositive.

V and J are TRBV27 and TRBJ2-7; 8 bases line up with TRBD2. CDR1 and CDR2 from the germline V gene are MNHEY and SMNVEV (reference sequence). There are 13 residues in the CDR3. V lost 6 bases to trimming and J lost 7 bases; unmatched junction nucleotides: 8. The DNA of the CDR3 is TGTGCCAGCAGCATCGGGAGGGCGGGAGAGCAGTACTTC. Translating it yields CASSIGRAGEQYF.

This clone appeared a single time. The chain links TRBV15 to TRBJ2-1; D remains unclear. Germline lookup yields CDR1 LNHNV and CDR2 YYDKDF (reference sequence). Trimming removed 0 bases at V and 10 bases at J, with 7 bases between. This CDR3 comprises 12 residues. The CDR3 sequence: CATSRDFREQFF. The CDR3 DNA sequence: TGTGCCACCAGCAGAGATTTTAGAGAGCAGTTCTTC.

The rearrangement uses TRBV6-5 and TRBJ2-1; 9 bases align to TRBD2. Looked up from germline, CDR1 is MNHEY and CDR2 is SVGAGI. The trim removed 6 bases at V and 4 bases at J, leaving 7 bases unmatched. There are 15 residues in the CDR3. CDR3 sequence reads: CASSPGLADYNEQFF. As DNA, the CDR3 is TGTGCCAGCAGCCCGGGACTAGCCGATTACAATGAGCAGTTCTTC.

The chain uses TRBV12-5 and TRBJ2-5; TRBD2 matches at 10 bases. This CDR3 region has 18 residues. After removal of 2 bases from V and 4 bases from J, the junction contained 13 bases not matched to a gene. CDR1 LGHNT and CDR2 FRNRAP come from the germline V gene. In DNA form, the CDR3 reads TGTGCTAGTGGTTTGCGCGCCATAGCGGGGGGCCCCCCAGAGACCCAGTACTTC. Its protein product is CASGLRAIAGGPPETQYF.

The chain combines TRBV27 with TRBJ2-7; 7 nucleotides agree with TRBD1. Looked up from germline, CDR1 is MNHEY and CDR2 is SMNVEV (reference sequence). V lost 6 bases, J lost 4 bases, and 12 bases stayed unmatched. This CDR3 is built from 15 residues. The CDR3 spells CASSRGTAIFYEQYF. The CDR3 nucleotides are TGTGCCAGCAGCCGAGGGACAGCCATATTTTACGAGCAGTACTTC.